The rows below give T cell receptor beta chains drawn from one sample of a study of cytomegalovirus exposure and HLA in healthy donors. Sequencing was performed with immunoSEQ multiplex PCR; in TCRdb, only in-frame clones are kept and a portion is missing. The sample lists under 200,000 clones; roughly nine tenths were seen once. Sequencing was performed on PBMCs. The receptors were sampled from a young woman in good health and CMV-seropositive. Each CDR3 is given with its conserved first and last residue. D genes are given only for firm matches. Not every row has a clone size; where given, it reads once, few, many or a size class.

CDR3nt: TGTGCCAGCAGCTTTCTAGCGGTCTGGGGAGATACGCAGTATTTT
CDR3aa: CASSFLAVWGDTQYF
j_gene: TRBJ2-3
abundance: .
v_gene: TRBV7-9
d_gene: TRBD2

CDR3nt: TGTGCCAGCAGCTTAGCAGCGACAGATACGCAGTATTTT
CDR3aa: CASSLAATDTQYF
j_gene: TRBJ2-3
abundance: .
v_gene: TRBV11-2
d_gene: .

CDR3nt: TGTGCCAGCAGTTACTTGAGGACAGGGGCAAATGGCTACACCTTC
CDR3aa: CASSYLRTGANGYTF
j_gene: TRBJ1-2
abundance: .
v_gene: TRBV6-5
d_gene: TRBD1

CDR3nt: TGTGCCAGCAGCCCCGGGATGCGGCGCGAGCAGTACTTC
CDR3aa: CASSPGMRREQYF
j_gene: TRBJ2-7
abundance: once
v_gene: TRBV14
d_gene: .

CDR3nt: TGCAGTTCCTACGTTGATACGCAGTATTTT
CDR3aa: CSSYVDTQYF
j_gene: TRBJ2-3
abundance: .
v_gene: TRBV20-1
d_gene: .

CDR3nt: TGTGCCAGCTCCCAAAGGATCGGGAGGACCTACGAGCAGTACTTC
CDR3aa: CASSQRIGRTYEQYF
j_gene: TRBJ2-7
abundance: .
v_gene: TRBV18
d_gene: TRBD2

CDR3nt: TGCGCCAGCAGCCCCACAGCGGGGAGGGACGAGCAGTACTTC
CDR3aa: CASSPTAGRDEQYF
j_gene: TRBJ2-7
abundance: .
v_gene: TRBV5-1
d_gene: TRBD2

CDR3nt: TGTGCCAGCAGCGGTAGCGGGATGACAGATACGCAGTATTTT
CDR3aa: CASSGSGMTDTQYF
j_gene: TRBJ2-3
abundance: .
v_gene: TRBV9
d_gene: TRBD2

CDR3nt: TGCGCCAGCAGCCAAGACTCCGGGAGTATTGGGCTCGAGCAGTACTTC
CDR3aa: CASSQDSGSIGLEQYF
j_gene: TRBJ2-7
abundance: .
v_gene: TRBV4-3
d_gene: .

CDR3nt: TGTGCCAGCAGCTTAGGCCCGGACAGGGGGCAGGATGGCTACACCTTC
CDR3aa: CASSLGPDRGQDGYTF
j_gene: TRBJ1-2
abundance: .
v_gene: TRBV7-2
d_gene: TRBD1

CDR3nt: TGTGCCAGCAGTTACTCTCAGCGGGAGGTGGGCGAGCAGTACTTC
CDR3aa: CASSYSQREVGEQYF
j_gene: TRBJ2-7
abundance: .
v_gene: TRBV6-6
d_gene: TRBD2

CDR3nt: TGTGCCTGGAGGCAGGGCTGGGCCTATGGCTACACCTTC
CDR3aa: CAWRQGWAYGYTF
j_gene: TRBJ1-2
abundance: .
v_gene: TRBV30
d_gene: .

CDR3nt: TGTGCCAGCAGTTCGACAGGTAGCACAGATACGCAGTATTTT
CDR3aa: CASSSTGSTDTQYF
j_gene: TRBJ2-3
abundance: once
v_gene: TRBV28
d_gene: .

CDR3nt: TGCGCCAGCAGCCGCGGCACTGAAGCTTTCTTT
CDR3aa: CASSRGTEAFF
j_gene: TRBJ1-1
abundance: few
v_gene: TRBV5-1
d_gene: .

CDR3nt: TGTGCCAGCAGCAACCTCCCTGGGGGCAACGAGCAGTACTTC
CDR3aa: CASSNLPGGNEQYF
j_gene: TRBJ2-7
abundance: .
v_gene: TRBV7-9
d_gene: .

CDR3nt: TGTGCCAGCAGCTTATCTGCGGTCTCCTACGAGCAGTACTTC
CDR3aa: CASSLSAVSYEQYF
j_gene: TRBJ2-7
abundance: .
v_gene: TRBV7-9
d_gene: .

CDR3nt: TGCGCCAGCAGCATAGGACTAACCTCCTACGAGCAGTACTTC
CDR3aa: CASSIGLTSYEQYF
j_gene: TRBJ2-7
abundance: once
v_gene: TRBV5-1
d_gene: .

CDR3nt: TGTGCCAGCAGCTTTGACACAACTCAGCCCCAGCATTTT
CDR3aa: CASSFDTTQPQHF
j_gene: TRBJ1-5
abundance: .
v_gene: TRBV7-2
d_gene: .

CDR3nt: TGTGCCAGCTCACCCCGGGGGACGACGAACACTGAAGCTTTCTTT
CDR3aa: CASSPRGTTNTEAFF
j_gene: TRBJ1-1
abundance: few
v_gene: TRBV18
d_gene: .

CDR3nt: TGTGCCAGCAGCTTCCTAGCATCCGAGCAGTACTTC
CDR3aa: CASSFLASEQYF
j_gene: TRBJ2-7
abundance: .
v_gene: TRBV11-3
d_gene: .

CDR3nt: TGCGCCAGCAGCTTAGGGAGCGGGGGAAATGAGCAGTTCTTC
CDR3aa: CASSLGSGGNEQFF
j_gene: TRBJ2-1
abundance: .
v_gene: TRBV5-1
d_gene: TRBD2

CDR3nt: TGTGCCAGCTCCCGCGACAGGGAGTCGATGAACACTGAAGCTTTCTTT
CDR3aa: CASSRDRESMNTEAFF
j_gene: TRBJ1-1
abundance: .
v_gene: TRBV18
d_gene: TRBD1

CDR3nt: TGTGCCAGTAGTCCTGCGGGGGGCAATCAGCCCCAGCATTTT
CDR3aa: CASSPAGGNQPQHF
j_gene: TRBJ1-5
abundance: .
v_gene: TRBV19
d_gene: .

CDR3nt: TGCGCCAGCGGTCAAGCGGGAGCCTACGAGCAGTACTTC
CDR3aa: CASGQAGAYEQYF
j_gene: TRBJ2-7
abundance: .
v_gene: TRBV10-2
d_gene: TRBD2

CDR3nt: TGTGCCAGAGCAGGGGTCTGTGGAAACACCATATATTTT
CDR3aa: CARAGVCGNTIYF
j_gene: TRBJ1-3
abundance: .
v_gene: TRBV19
d_gene: .

CDR3nt: TGTGCCAGCAGCCCCTCCCCCGGGGAAATAAATGAGCAGTTCTTC
CDR3aa: CASSPSPGEINEQFF
j_gene: TRBJ2-1
abundance: .
v_gene: TRBV7-3
d_gene: .

CDR3nt: TGTGCCAGCTCACCGTCGGGAAGCGGGAGTAAAGAGCAGTACTTC
CDR3aa: CASSPSGSGSKEQYF
j_gene: TRBJ2-7
abundance: .
v_gene: TRBV18
d_gene: TRBD2

CDR3nt: TGTGCCAGCAGCTTTGGCAACACCGGGGAGCTGTTTTTT
CDR3aa: CASSFGNTGELFF
j_gene: TRBJ2-2
abundance: .
v_gene: TRBV7-3
d_gene: .

CDR3nt: TGCGCCAGCAGCCAAGAGGGCGGGGATGGCAATCAGCCCCAGCATTTT
CDR3aa: CASSQEGGDGNQPQHF
j_gene: TRBJ1-5
abundance: .
v_gene: TRBV4-1
d_gene: .

CDR3nt: TGTGCCTGGAAGGGAGGGGACCGGTTGAACACTGAAGCTTTCTTT
CDR3aa: CAWKGGDRLNTEAFF
j_gene: TRBJ1-1
abundance: .
v_gene: TRBV30
d_gene: .

CDR3nt: TGTGCTAGTAGGGGACCCCTGCGGGGAGCTTTCTTT
CDR3aa: CASRGPLRGAFF
j_gene: TRBJ1-1
abundance: .
v_gene: TRBV12-5
d_gene: .

CDR3nt: TGTGCCAGCAGCCAGACAGGGGGAGAGCAGTACTTC
CDR3aa: CASSQTGGEQYF
j_gene: TRBJ2-7
abundance: .
v_gene: TRBV27
d_gene: TRBD1

CDR3nt: TGTGCCAGCAGCACGGGGACAGGGGGACTTAATGAAAAACTGTTTTTT
CDR3aa: CASSTGTGGLNEKLFF
j_gene: TRBJ1-4
abundance: .
v_gene: TRBV6-6
d_gene: TRBD1

CDR3nt: TGTGCCAGCAGCCAAGAGGGCGCGGGCACTGAAGCTTTCTTT
CDR3aa: CASSQEGAGTEAFF
j_gene: TRBJ1-1
abundance: .
v_gene: TRBV4-2
d_gene: .

CDR3nt: TGTGCCACCAACAGGGGCCTCCTCGAGCAGTACTTC
CDR3aa: CATNRGLLEQYF
j_gene: TRBJ2-7
abundance: .
v_gene: TRBV28
d_gene: TRBD1

CDR3nt: TGCGCCAGCAGCTTGGCCGACGGGGGAAACTATGGCTACACCTTC
CDR3aa: CASSLADGGNYGYTF
j_gene: TRBJ1-2
abundance: once
v_gene: TRBV5-1
d_gene: .

CDR3nt: TGTGCCAGCAGCTCCCGGGAATCGAACACTGAAGCTTTCTTT
CDR3aa: CASSSRESNTEAFF
j_gene: TRBJ1-1
abundance: .
v_gene: TRBV7-9
d_gene: .

CDR3nt: TGTGCCAGCAGCTTTACACTGAACACTGAAGCTTTCTTT
CDR3aa: CASSFTLNTEAFF
j_gene: TRBJ1-1
abundance: .
v_gene: TRBV5-4
d_gene: .

CDR3nt: TGTGCCAGCAGCGTAGTACTAGCGGGGATCAATGAGCAGTTCTTC
CDR3aa: CASSVVLAGINEQFF
j_gene: TRBJ2-1
abundance: .
v_gene: TRBV9
d_gene: TRBD2

CDR3nt: TGTGCCAGCAGCTCCCCTTGGGAGAACGGTGAGCAGTTCTTC
CDR3aa: CASSSPWENGEQFF
j_gene: TRBJ2-1
abundance: .
v_gene: TRBV7-2
d_gene: .

CDR3nt: TGTGCCAGCCGTGAGCACCTCTCCTACGAGCAGTACTTC
CDR3aa: CASREHLSYEQYF
j_gene: TRBJ2-7
abundance: .
v_gene: TRBV6-6
d_gene: .

CDR3nt: TGTGCCAGCAGTGGACAGCCTTCTAACTATGGCTACACCTTC
CDR3aa: CASSGQPSNYGYTF
j_gene: TRBJ1-2
abundance: .
v_gene: TRBV2
d_gene: .

CDR3nt: TGTGCCAGTAGTGGCCGGGAAAAAAATCAGCCCCAGCATTTT
CDR3aa: CASSGREKNQPQHF
j_gene: TRBJ1-5
abundance: .
v_gene: TRBV19
d_gene: .

CDR3nt: TGCGCCAGCAGCCAACTAGCGGGAGCCCACGAGCAGTACTTC
CDR3aa: CASSQLAGAHEQYF
j_gene: TRBJ2-7
abundance: .
v_gene: TRBV4-1
d_gene: TRBD2

CDR3nt: TGCGCCAGCAGCTCCACTACAGGGGGTAGCTGGAACGAGCAGTACTTC
CDR3aa: CASSSTTGGSWNEQYF
j_gene: TRBJ2-7
abundance: .
v_gene: TRBV5-1
d_gene: TRBD1

CDR3nt: TGTGCCATCAGTGACGGGACAGGGGACGGCTACACCTTC
CDR3aa: CAISDGTGDGYTF
j_gene: TRBJ1-2
abundance: .
v_gene: TRBV10-3
d_gene: TRBD1

CDR3nt: TGTGCCAGCAGCTTAGTTACGCCACCAGGGGTTCTCTATGGCTACACCTTC
CDR3aa: CASSLVTPPGVLYGYTF
j_gene: TRBJ1-2
abundance: few
v_gene: TRBV7-2
d_gene: .

CDR3nt: TGTGCCAGCAGCGGGACGGACAGTTCTGGAAACACCATATATTTT
CDR3aa: CASSGTDSSGNTIYF
j_gene: TRBJ1-3
abundance: .
v_gene: TRBV7-6
d_gene: .

CDR3nt: TGCAGCGCCAAGACAGGGTATGTTGGAAAACTGTTTTTT
CDR3aa: CSAKTGYVGKLFF
j_gene: TRBJ1-4
abundance: .
v_gene: TRBV29-1
d_gene: TRBD1

CDR3nt: TGTGCCAGCAGCGGGGGGACTATCCTTTACTTC
CDR3aa: CASSGGTILYF
j_gene: TRBJ2-5
abundance: .
v_gene: TRBV9
d_gene: TRBD2